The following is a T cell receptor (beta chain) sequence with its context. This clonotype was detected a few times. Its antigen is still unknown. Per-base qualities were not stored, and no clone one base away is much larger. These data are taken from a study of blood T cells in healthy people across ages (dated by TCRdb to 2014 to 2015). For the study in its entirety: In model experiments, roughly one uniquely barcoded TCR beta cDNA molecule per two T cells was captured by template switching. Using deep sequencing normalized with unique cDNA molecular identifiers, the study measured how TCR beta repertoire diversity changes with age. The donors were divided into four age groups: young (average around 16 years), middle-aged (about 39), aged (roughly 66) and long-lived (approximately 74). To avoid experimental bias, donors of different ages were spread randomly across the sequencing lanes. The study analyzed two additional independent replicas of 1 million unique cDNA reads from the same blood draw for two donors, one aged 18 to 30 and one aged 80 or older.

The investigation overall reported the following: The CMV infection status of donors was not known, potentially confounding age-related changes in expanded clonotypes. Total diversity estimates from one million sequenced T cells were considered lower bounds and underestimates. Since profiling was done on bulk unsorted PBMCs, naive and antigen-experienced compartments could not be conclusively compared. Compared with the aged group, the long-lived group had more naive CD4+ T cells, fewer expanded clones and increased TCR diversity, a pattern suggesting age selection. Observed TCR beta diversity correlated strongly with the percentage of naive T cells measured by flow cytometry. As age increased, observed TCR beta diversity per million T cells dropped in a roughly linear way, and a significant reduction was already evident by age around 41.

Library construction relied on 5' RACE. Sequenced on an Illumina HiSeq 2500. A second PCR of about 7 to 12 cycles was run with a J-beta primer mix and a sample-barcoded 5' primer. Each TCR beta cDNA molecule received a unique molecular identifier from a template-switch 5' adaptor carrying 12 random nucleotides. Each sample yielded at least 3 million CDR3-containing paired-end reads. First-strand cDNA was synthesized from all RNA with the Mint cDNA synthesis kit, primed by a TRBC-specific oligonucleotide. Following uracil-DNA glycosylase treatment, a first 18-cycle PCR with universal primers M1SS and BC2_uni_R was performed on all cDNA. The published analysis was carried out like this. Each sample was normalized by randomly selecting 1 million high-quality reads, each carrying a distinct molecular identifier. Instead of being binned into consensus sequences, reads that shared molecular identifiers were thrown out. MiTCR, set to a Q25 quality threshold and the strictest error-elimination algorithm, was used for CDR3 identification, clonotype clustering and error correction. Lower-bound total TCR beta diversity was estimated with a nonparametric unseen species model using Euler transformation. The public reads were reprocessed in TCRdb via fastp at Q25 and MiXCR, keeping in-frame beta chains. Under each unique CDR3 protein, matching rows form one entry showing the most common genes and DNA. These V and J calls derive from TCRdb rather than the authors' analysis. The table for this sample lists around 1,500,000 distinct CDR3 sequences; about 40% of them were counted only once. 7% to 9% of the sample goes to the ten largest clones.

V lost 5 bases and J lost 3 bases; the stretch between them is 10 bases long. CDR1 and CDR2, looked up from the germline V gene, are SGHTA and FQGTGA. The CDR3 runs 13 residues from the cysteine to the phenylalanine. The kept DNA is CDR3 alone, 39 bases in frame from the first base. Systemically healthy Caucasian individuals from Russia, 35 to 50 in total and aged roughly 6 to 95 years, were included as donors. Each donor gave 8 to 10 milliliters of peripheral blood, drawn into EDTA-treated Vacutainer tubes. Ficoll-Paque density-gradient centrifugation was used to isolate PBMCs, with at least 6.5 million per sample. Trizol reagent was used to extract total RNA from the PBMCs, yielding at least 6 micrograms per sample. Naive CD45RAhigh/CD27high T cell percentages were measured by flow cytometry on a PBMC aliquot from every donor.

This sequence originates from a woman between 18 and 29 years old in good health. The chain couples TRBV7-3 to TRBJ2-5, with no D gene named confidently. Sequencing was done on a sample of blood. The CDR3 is CASSAENEETQYF. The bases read TGTGCCAGCAGCGCCGAAAATGAAGAGACCCAGTACTTC.